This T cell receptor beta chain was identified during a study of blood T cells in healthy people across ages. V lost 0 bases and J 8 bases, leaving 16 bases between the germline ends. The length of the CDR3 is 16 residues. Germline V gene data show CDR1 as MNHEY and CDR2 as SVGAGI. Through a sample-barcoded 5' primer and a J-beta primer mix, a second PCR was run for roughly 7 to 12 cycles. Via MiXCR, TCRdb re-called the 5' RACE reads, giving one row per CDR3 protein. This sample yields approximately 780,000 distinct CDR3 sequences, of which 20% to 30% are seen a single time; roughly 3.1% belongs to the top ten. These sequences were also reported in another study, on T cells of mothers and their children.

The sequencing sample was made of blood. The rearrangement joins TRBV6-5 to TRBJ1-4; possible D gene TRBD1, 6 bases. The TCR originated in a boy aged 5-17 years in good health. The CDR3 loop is CASSYSSGQDVEKLFF. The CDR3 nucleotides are TGTGCCAGCAGTTACTCCTCGGGACAAGACGTCGAAAAACTGTTTTTT.